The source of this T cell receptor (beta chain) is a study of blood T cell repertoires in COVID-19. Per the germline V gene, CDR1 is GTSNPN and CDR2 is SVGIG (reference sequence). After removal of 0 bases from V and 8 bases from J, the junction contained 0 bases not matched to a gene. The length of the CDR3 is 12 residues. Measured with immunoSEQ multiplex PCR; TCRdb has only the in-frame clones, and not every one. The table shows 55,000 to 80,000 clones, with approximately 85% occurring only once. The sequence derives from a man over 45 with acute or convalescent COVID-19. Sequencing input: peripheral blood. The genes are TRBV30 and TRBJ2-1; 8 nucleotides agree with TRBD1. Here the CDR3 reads CAWSVQGDEQFF. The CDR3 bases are TGTGCCTGGAGTGTACAGGGGGATGAGCAGTTCTTC. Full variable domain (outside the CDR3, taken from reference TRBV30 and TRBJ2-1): SQTIHQWPATLVQPVGSPLSLECTVEGTSNPNLYWYRQAAGRGLQLLFYSVGIGQISSEVPQNLSASRPQDRQFILSSKKLLLSDSGFYLCAWSVQGDEQFFGPGTRLTVL.